Listed below are T cell receptor beta chains from one sample, sequenced in a study of T cell clonotyping in hematopoietic cell transplantation. The data were produced by immunoSEQ multiplex PCR, yet TCRdb's version contains in-frame clones alone and is incomplete. The sample records about 43,000 clones, roughly 96% being singletons. The specimen sequenced was peripheral blood mononuclear cells. These receptors all come from a man younger than 40 in good health. Some clones in this sample may be carry-over from other donors' samples. CDR3s include the opening cysteine and the closing phenylalanine or tryptophan. The D gene is left open where the match is weak. Clone size is not always given. Where it is, it says once, few, many or a class for expanded clones.

d_call	v_call	clone_size	j_call	cdr3_aa	cdr3_nt
NA	TRBV7-2	NA	TRBJ1-1	CASSPQATRHTEAFF	TGTGCCAGCAGCCCCCAAGCCACGAGGCACACTGAAGCTTTCTTT
NA	TRBV6-5	NA	TRBJ1-5	CASSPGGENQPQHF	TGTGCCAGTTCCCCTGGGGGAGAAAATCAGCCCCAGCATTTT
NA	TRBV7-2	once	TRBJ2-7	CASQGIPYEQYF	TGTGCCAGCCAGGGGATCCCCTACGAGCAGTACTTC
TRBD1	TRBV7-9	NA	TRBJ1-2	CASTSAGGRYGYTF	TGTGCCAGCACCTCGGCAGGGGGCCGGTATGGCTACACCTTC
NA	TRBV10-3	NA	TRBJ1-4	CAVRGDWNEKLFF	TGTGCCGTCCGGGGGGACTGGAATGAAAAACTGTTTTTT
NA	TRBV2	NA	TRBJ2-7	CASIGSLYEQYF	TGTGCCAGCATAGGGAGTCTCTACGAGCAGTACTTC
NA	TRBV7-3	NA	TRBJ2-7	CASSSGNSYEQYF	TGTGCCAGCAGCTCCGGGAACTCCTACGAGCAGTACTTC
NA	TRBV7-8	NA	TRBJ2-3	CASSLEVGHGRSDTQYF	TGTGCCAGCAGCTTAGAGGTCGGCCACGGCCGGTCAGATACGCAGTATTTT
NA	TRBV9	NA	TRBJ2-3	CASSPGGTDTQYF	TGTGCCAGCAGCCCAGGTGGCACAGATACGCAGTATTTT
NA	TRBV7-2	NA	TRBJ2-1	CASSLGREQFF	TGTGCCAGCAGCTTAGGCCGAGAGCAGTTCTTC
NA	TRBV7-2	NA	TRBJ2-7	CASSLGGTGTYEQYF	TGTGCCAGCAGCTTAGGCGGGACGGGAACCTACGAGCAGTACTTC
NA	TRBV7-3	NA	TRBJ1-1	CASSSGLGNTEAFF	TGTGCCAGCAGCTCGGGGCTAGGGAACACTGAAGCTTTCTTT
NA	TRBV9	NA	TRBJ1-3	CASSAEGGSGNTIYF	TGTGCCAGCAGCGCAGAGGGAGGCTCTGGAAACACCATATATTTT
NA	TRBV6-4	NA	TRBJ1-1	CARPGLEAFF	TGTGCCAGGCCGGGACTTGAAGCTTTCTTT
TRBD1	TRBV5-6	NA	TRBJ2-7	CASSFYTGDTVPSYEQYF	TGTGCCAGCAGCTTTTATACAGGGGATACCGTACCGTCCTACGAGCAGTACTTC
NA	TRBV30	NA	TRBJ2-7	CAWGTGVDEQYF	TGTGCCTGGGGAACGGGAGTGGACGAGCAGTACTTC
NA	TRBV6-5	NA	TRBJ1-5	CRPHSNQPQHF	TGTCGCCCCCATAGCAATCAGCCCCAGCATTTT
NA	TRBV5-1	NA	TRBJ2-7	CASSLKGGGEQYF	TGCGCCAGCAGCTTGAAGGGTGGTGGCGAGCAGTACTTC
NA	TRBV19	NA	TRBJ2-7	CASSSVLSEQYF	TGTGCCAGTAGTAGTGTGCTCTCCGAGCAGTACTTC
TRBD2	TRBV7-9	NA	TRBJ2-7	CASSPGVAGMEQYF	TGTGCCAGCAGCCCAGGGGTAGCGGGAATGGAGCAGTACTTC
NA	TRBV7-2	NA	TRBJ2-2	CASSSRTNTGELFF	TGTGCCAGCAGCTCTCGAACGAACACCGGGGAGCTGTTTTTT
TRBD1	TRBV4-1	NA	TRBJ2-2	CASSPRGPGELFF	TGCGCCAGCAGCCCCAGGGGGCCCGGGGAGCTGTTTTTT
TRBD1	TRBV5-1	NA	TRBJ2-2	CASRPTGVNTGELFF	TGCGCCAGCAGGCCTACAGGGGTGAACACCGGGGAGCTGTTTTTT
NA	TRBV6-4	few	TRBJ2-3	CASSEGGSPTDTQYF	TGTGCCAGCAGTGAGGGCGGGTCTCCCACAGATACGCAGTATTTT